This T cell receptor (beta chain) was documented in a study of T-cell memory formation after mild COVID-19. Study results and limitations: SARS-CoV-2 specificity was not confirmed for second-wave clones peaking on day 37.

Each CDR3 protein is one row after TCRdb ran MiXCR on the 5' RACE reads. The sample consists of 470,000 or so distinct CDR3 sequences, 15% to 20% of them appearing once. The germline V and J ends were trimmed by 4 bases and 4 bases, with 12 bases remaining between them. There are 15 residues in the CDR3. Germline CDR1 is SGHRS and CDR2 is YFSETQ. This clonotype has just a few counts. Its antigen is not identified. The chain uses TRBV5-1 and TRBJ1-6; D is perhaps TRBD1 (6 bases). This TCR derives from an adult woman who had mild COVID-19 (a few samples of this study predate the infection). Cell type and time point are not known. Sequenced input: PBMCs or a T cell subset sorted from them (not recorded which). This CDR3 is CASSRTEPYNSPLHF. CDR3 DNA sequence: TGCGCCAGCAGCAGGACAGAGCCTTATAATTCACCCCTCCACTTT. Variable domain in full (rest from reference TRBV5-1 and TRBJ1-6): KAGVTQTPRYLIKTRGQQVTLSCSPISGHRSVSWYQQTPGQGLQFLFEYFSETQRNKGNFPGRFSGRQFSNSRSEMNVSTLELGDSALYLCASSRTEPYNSPLHFGNGTRLTVT.